This T cell receptor (beta chain) was documented in a study of cytomegalovirus exposure and HLA in healthy donors. Study conclusions and caveats: In an earlier analysis, about 87% or about 30%: the productive usage of most TCR beta V segments.

CDR1 is SGHNT and CDR2 is YENEEA in the germline V gene. The V gene lost 5 bases and the J gene lost 2 bases, with 14 bases spanning the gap. This CDR3 is built from 15 residues. This PCR relied on a set of 60 Vbeta primers and 13 Jbeta primers. The repertoire was sequenced with immunoSEQ multiplex PCR; TCRdb's copy has only in-frame clones and lacks some. The table includes around 75,000 clones, about 70% detected once. About this clone itself: The antigen is undetermined.

These donors counted as nominally healthy when sampled, but unrecorded immune exposures were likely. The sequencing sample was made of PBMCs. The chain links TRBV11-3 to TRBJ2-3, with D tentatively TRBD2 (6 bases). The receptor comes from a man younger than 35 in good health and CMV-seronegative. The DNA of the CDR3 is TGTGCCAGCAGCCCCGGTGGGGGGAACACAGATACGCAGTATTTT. As protein: CASSPGGGNTDTQYF.